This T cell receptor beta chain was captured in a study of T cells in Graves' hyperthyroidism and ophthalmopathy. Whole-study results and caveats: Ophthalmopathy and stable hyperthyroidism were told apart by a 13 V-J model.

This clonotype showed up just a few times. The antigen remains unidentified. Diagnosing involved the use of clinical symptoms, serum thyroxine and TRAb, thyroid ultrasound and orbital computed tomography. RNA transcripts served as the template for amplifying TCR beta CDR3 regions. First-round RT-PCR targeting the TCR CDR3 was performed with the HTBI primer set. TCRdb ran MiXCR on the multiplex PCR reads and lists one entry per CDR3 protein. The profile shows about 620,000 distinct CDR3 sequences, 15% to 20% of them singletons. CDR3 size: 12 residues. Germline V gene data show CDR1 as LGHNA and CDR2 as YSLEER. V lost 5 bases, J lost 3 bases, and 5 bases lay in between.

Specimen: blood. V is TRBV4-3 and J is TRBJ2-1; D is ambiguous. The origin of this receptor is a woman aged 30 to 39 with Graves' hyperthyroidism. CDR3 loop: CASSSHYNEQFF. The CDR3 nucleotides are TGCGCCAGCAGCTCCCACTACAATGAGCAGTTCTTC.